The text below deals with one T cell receptor (beta chain). Its antigen remains unknown. Primers included in the PCR were 60 Vbeta and 13 Jbeta primers. Data came from immunoSEQ multiplex PCR; TCRdb stores just in-frame clones and leaves some out. The table has 90,000 to 100,000 clones, around 76% seen once; the top ten hold roughly 7.7%. The data belong to a study of cytomegalovirus exposure and HLA in healthy donors. Overall study context: Out of 350 to 400 genotyped donors, about 84% belonged to the Caucasian-associated ancestry cluster. Study outcomes and limitations: A later look showed TCR association rates differing by HLA locus, highest for DRB1 and lowest for HLA-C.

Donors in the study were healthy people who gave bone marrow. The sequence derives from a man aged 35-49 years in good health and CMV-seropositive. The source material was PBMCs.

CDR3 sequence reads: CASSLEVGVGETQYF. The CDR3 coding sequence is TGCGCCAGCAGCTTGGAGGTGGGAGTAGGAGAGACCCAGTACTTC. The J gene is TRBJ2-5, the V gene TRBV5-1; D possibly corresponds to TRBD2 (5 bases). V was shortened by 0 bases and J by 4 bases, with 13 bases between the two germline ends. The V gene's germline CDR1 is SGHRS and CDR2 YFSETQ. This CDR3 is built from 15 residues.